This T cell receptor beta chain was sequenced during a study of cytomegalovirus exposure and HLA in healthy donors. Study-wide results and caveats: Accurate prediction of HLA-A and HLA-B alleles (for most subjects) was reportedly achieved from TCR beta sequences. The likely origin of a cluster of highly shared sequence variants was a sequencing artifact. A later analysis showed TCR association rates differing by HLA locus, peaking at DRB1 and lowest at HLA-C.

Note on this clone: Its antigen is unknown.

The CDR3 is made up of 14 amino acids. Trimming removed 2 bases at V and 7 bases at J, with 12 bases between. Germline CDR1 and CDR2: MNHNY and SVGAGI (reference sequence). The PCR used 60 Vbeta and 13 Jbeta primers. Libraries were prepared by immunoSEQ multiplex PCR; TCRdb keeps only in-frame clonotypes and omits some of them. The sample shows roughly 160,000 clones, approximately 88% of them seen only once. This sequence was found in a boy aged 2 to 10 in good health and CMV-seronegative. The sequenced material came from PBMCs. This sequence joins TRBV6-6 and TRBJ1-3, with a weak D call TRBD1 (5 bases). The CDR3 coding sequence is TGTGCCAGCAGTTACGAAGGCAGGGCCAACACCATATATTTT. It specifies CASSYEGRANTIYF.